This T cell receptor (beta chain) was documented in a study of OX40 agonist ivuxolimab in advanced cancers. Method: immunoSEQ multiplex PCR; TCRdb's copy keeps in-frame clones and lacks some. Here the sample spans fewer than 85,000 clones, about 89% being singletons. This clone has a handful of counts. Patients with autoimmune history or systemic immunosuppression were excluded. With 2 bases removed from V and 2 bases from J, the gap between germline ends came to 12 bases. Germline V lookup: CDR1 KGHSH, CDR2 LQKENI. There are 15 residues in the CDR3. The receptor's source is an adult with an advanced solid tumor such as melanoma, head and neck, liver or kidney cancer. V is TRBV18 and J is TRBJ1-1; D remains unclear. The material sequenced was CD4+ or CD8+ T cells sorted from blood, taken in a trial of the OX40 agonist ivuxolimab. CDR3 sequence reads: CASSPDPSGNTEAFF. The CDR3 region has the DNA TGTGCCAGCTCACCAGACCCCTCGGGAAACACTGAAGCTTTCTTT.